One sample yielded the 20 T cell receptor beta chains listed below, sequenced in a study of blood T cell repertoires in COVID-19. Measured with immunoSEQ multiplex PCR; TCRdb has only the in-frame clones, and not every one. The sample carries roughly 65,000 clones, nearly 85% recorded once. The sequenced material came from peripheral blood. These receptors all stem from a human donor in a cohort sampled during active COVID-19.

The chain joins TRBV9 to TRBJ2-3; 7 bases line up with TRBD1. This CDR3 has 17 amino acids. J lost 6 bases, V lost 1 base, and 14 bases had no gene match. Germline loops: CDR1 SGDLS, CDR2 YYNGEE. The CDR3 nucleotides read TGTGCCAGCAGCGTAAAAGGGCAGGGGGTTGTTTCGGATACGCAGTATTTT. This translates into CASSVKGQGVVSDTQYF.

This clone occurred once. This sequence joins TRBV6-5 and TRBJ1-2; TRBD1 agrees at 7 bases. V shed 5 bases and J 7 bases; nucleotides not matched to a gene: 10. Germline V gene data show CDR1 as MNHEY and CDR2 as SVGAGI. The CDR3 has 14 residues. Here the CDR3 reads CASSPRQGWSGYTF. As DNA, the CDR3 is TGTGCCAGCAGTCCCCGACAGGGCTGGAGTGGCTACACCTTC.

The chain employs TRBV10-2 and TRBJ2-6; the D gene is possibly TRBD2 (5 bases). From germline, CDR1 is WSHSY and CDR2 SAAADI. Deletions cut 2 bases from V and 3 bases from J, with 8 bases between. This CDR3 is 15 amino acids long. The CDR3 loop is CASSEGGVGANVLTF. CDR3 coding DNA: TGCGCCAGCAGTGAGGGAGGTGTTGGGGCCAACGTCCTGACTTTC.

The chain combines TRBV2 with TRBJ2-3, with D tentatively TRBD2 (6 bases). Germline lookup yields CDR1 SNHLY and CDR2 FYNNEI. The CDR3 extends over 14 amino acids. With 6 bases removed from V and 4 bases from J, the gap between germline ends came to 14 bases. In nucleotides, the CDR3 is TGTGCCAGCAGGGAGGGGCCTTCGGCAGATACGCAGTATTTT. Amino acids: CASREGPSADTQYF.

V and J are TRBV20-1 and TRBJ1-1, with 8 bases that match TRBD1. The CDR3 extends over 11 amino acids. Germline-derived CDR1 and CDR2 are DFQATT and SNEGSKA (reference sequence). V trimming: 3 bases; J trimming: 8 bases; junction bases outside the gene matches: 2. This chain's CDR3 is CSASGQGEAFF. The CDR3 DNA is TGCAGTGCTAGCGGACAGGGCGAAGCTTTCTTT.

The rearrangement links TRBV4-2 to TRBJ2-5, with 7 positions matching TRBD2. CDR1 LGHNA and CDR2 YNFKEQ come from the germline V gene. J was trimmed by 1 base and V by 1 base; bases with no gene match: 3. The CDR3 totals 15 residues. The CDR3 DNA reads as TGTGCCAGCAGCCAAGGGGGGGGGATCCAAGAGACCCAGTACTTC. The encoded protein is CASSQGGGIQETQYF.

CDR3 loop: CASRQGGDPYEQYF. For the CDR3, the DNA is TGTGCCAGCAGACAGGGGGGGGACCCCTACGAGCAGTACTTC. J is TRBJ2-7 and V is TRBV28; TRBD1 is a possible D gene (8 bases). Deletions cut 6 bases from V and 2 bases from J, with 14 bases between. The CDR3 has 14 amino acids. CDR1 and CDR2 from the germline V gene are MDHEN and SYDVKM.

The chain has TRBV18 and TRBJ2-7, with D maybe TRBD2 (5 bases). The ends were cut back, 2 bases at V and 6 bases at J, with 8 bases in the middle. CDR1 is KGHSH, CDR2 LQKENI, per germline. The CDR3 runs to 12 residues. The CDR3 protein is CASSPGELEQYF. In DNA form, the CDR3 reads TGTGCCAGCTCACCAGGGGAGCTCGAGCAGTACTTC.

The chain has TRBV19 and TRBJ2-1; D is possibly TRBD1 (5 bases). The CDR3 consists of 15 residues. Germline loops: CDR1 LNHDA, CDR2 SQIVND (reference sequence). V dropped 3 bases and J dropped 5 bases, with 14 bases sitting between them. CDR3 bases: TGTGCCAGTAGTATTCGGGCAGGGCAGAACAATGAGCAGTTCTTC. Its translation: CASSIRAGQNNEQFF.

The genes are TRBV28 and TRBJ1-2; a weak D match, TRBD1 (5 bases). This CDR3 spans 15 amino acids. Germline loops: CDR1 MDHEN, CDR2 SYDVKM. V lost 7 bases to trimming and J lost 4 bases, with 19 bases between them. DNA for the CDR3: TGTGCCAGCACACGCTTCGGGGGGGAGGCCTATGGCTACACCTTC. Its protein is CASTRFGGEAYGYTF.

The rearrangement joins TRBV15 to TRBJ1-3; a weak D match, TRBD1 (5 bases). The CDR3 has 18 residues. CDR1 LNHNV and CDR2 YYDKDF come from the germline V gene (reference sequence). Trimming cost V 0 bases and J 0 bases, with 15 bases left between them. The CDR3 sequence: CATSREFGTSSSGNTIYF. The CDR3 DNA reads as TGTGCCACCAGCAGAGAGTTTGGGACTTCCAGCTCTGGAAACACCATATATTTT.

This chain links TRBV7-9 with TRBJ1-4; the D is unclear. CDR3 length equals 15 residues. With 2 bases removed from V and 6 bases from J, the gap between germline ends came to 13 bases. Germline CDR1 and CDR2: SEHNR and FQNEAQ (reference sequence). In DNA, the CDR3 is TGTGCCAGCAGCTTATCGTTCGGCGGAGATGAAAAACTGTTTTTT. Amino acid sequence: CASSLSFGGDEKLFF.

This chain joins TRBV5-1 and TRBJ2-5; 10 nucleotides line up with TRBD2. Germline V gives CDR1 SGHRS, CDR2 YFSETQ. Trimming took 3 bases from V and 5 from J; bases not matched to a gene: 13. This CDR3 has 17 residues. The CDR3 sequence is CASSYGGSGGARETQYF. The DNA of the CDR3 is TGCGCCAGCAGCTATGGTGGCAGCGGGGGGGCTCGGGAGACCCAGTACTTC.

The chain couples TRBV29-1 to TRBJ2-3, with TRBD2 matching 12 bases. The germline gives CDR1 SQVTM, CDR2 ANQGSEA. There are 15 residues in the CDR3. Germline trimming cut 3 bases from V and 7 bases from J; bases unmatched to any gene: 8. In nucleotides, the CDR3 is TGCAGCGTTGATGGGCTAGCGGGGGGGCCATATACGCAGTATTTT. Its translation: CSVDGLAGGPYTQYF.

The chain has TRBV18 and TRBJ2-5; possibly TRBD1 for D (5 bases). Germline V gives CDR1 KGHSH, CDR2 LQKENI. This CDR3 comprises 14 residues. Trimming took off 1 base at V and 3 bases at J, with 9 bases between the two ends. CDR3 DNA: TGTGCCAGCTCACCACGGGAAGGGGAAGAGACCCAGTACTTC. It is translated as CASSPREGEETQYF.

The V call is TRBV2, the J call TRBJ2-2, with 10 bases identical to TRBD2. From germline, CDR1 is SNHLY and CDR2 FYNNEI. CDR3 length: 16 amino acids. Trimming at V came to 6 bases and at J to 6 bases, leaving 10 bases not matched to a gene. Written as DNA, the CDR3 is TGTGCCAGCAGACCCCGTAAAGCGGGGGGGTCCGGGGAGCTGTTTTTT. This translates into CASRPRKAGGSGELFF.

The CDR3 loop reads CASSFSSGTYNEQFF. Written as DNA, the CDR3 is TGTGCCAGCAGCTTTAGTAGCGGGACCTACAATGAGCAGTTCTTC. The chain has TRBV7-3 and TRBJ2-1, with 8 bases lining up with TRBD2. The CDR3 sequence is 15 residues long. The germline CDR1 and CDR2 sequences are SGHTA and FQGTGA. V lost 3 bases, J lost 2 bases, and 3 bases stayed unmatched.

The chain employs TRBV19 and TRBJ1-6; TRBD1 matches at 9 bases. Germline CDR1 is LNHDA and CDR2 is SQIVND (reference sequence). Losses at the gene ends were 4 bases for V and 10 bases for J; bases not matched to a gene: 8. This CDR3 has 15 amino acids. The CDR3 here is CASSSPGTGKSPLHF. The CDR3 DNA follows: TGTGCCAGTAGTAGTCCCGGGACAGGGAAGTCACCCCTCCACTTT.

V and J are TRBV25-1 and TRBJ2-7, with a weak D call TRBD1 (6 bases). Germline CDR1 MGHDK, CDR2 SYGVNS. The CDR3 totals 12 residues. V was clipped by 7 bases and J by 7 bases, with 14 bases between them. The CDR3 loop reads CASTRTGLEQYF. The CDR3, as DNA: TGTGCCAGCACTCGAACAGGGCTTGAGCAGTACTTC.

The chain couples TRBV27 to TRBJ1-4; D perhaps matches TRBD1 (6 bases). Germline V gene lookup returns CDR1 MNHEY and CDR2 SMNVEV (reference sequence). Trimming cost V 5 bases and J 1 base, with 11 bases left between them. The CDR3 is made up of 15 amino acids. This CDR3 reads CASSLRQVTNEKLFF. The CDR3 nucleotides read TGTGCCAGCAGTCTCAGACAGGTAACTAATGAAAAACTGTTTTTT.